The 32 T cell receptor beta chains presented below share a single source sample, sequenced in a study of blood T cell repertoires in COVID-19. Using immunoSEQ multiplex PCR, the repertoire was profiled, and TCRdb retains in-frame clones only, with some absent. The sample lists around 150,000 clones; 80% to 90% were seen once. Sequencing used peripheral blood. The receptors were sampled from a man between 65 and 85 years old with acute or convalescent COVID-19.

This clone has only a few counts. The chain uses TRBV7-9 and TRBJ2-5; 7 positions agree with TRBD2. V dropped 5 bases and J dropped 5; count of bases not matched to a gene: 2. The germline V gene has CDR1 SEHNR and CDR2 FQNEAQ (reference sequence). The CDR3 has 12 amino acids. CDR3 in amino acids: CASSPGRETQYF. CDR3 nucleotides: TGTGCCAGCAGCCCCGGGAGGGAGACCCAGTACTTC.

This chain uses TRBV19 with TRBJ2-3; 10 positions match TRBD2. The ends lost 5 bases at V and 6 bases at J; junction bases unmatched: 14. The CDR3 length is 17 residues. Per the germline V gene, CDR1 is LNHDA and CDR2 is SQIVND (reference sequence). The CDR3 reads CASSSPRLAGAQDTQYF. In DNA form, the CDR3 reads TGTGCCAGTAGTTCCCCCCGACTAGCGGGTGCGCAGGATACGCAGTATTTT.

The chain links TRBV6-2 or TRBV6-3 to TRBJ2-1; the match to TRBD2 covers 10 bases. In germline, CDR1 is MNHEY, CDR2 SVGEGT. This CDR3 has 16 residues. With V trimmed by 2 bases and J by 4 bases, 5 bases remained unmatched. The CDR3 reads CASSYRASGSYNEQFF. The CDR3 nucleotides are TGTGCCAGCAGTTACAGGGCTAGCGGGAGTTACAATGAGCAGTTCTTC.

Here the CDR3 reads CASSPSQGEAFF. The CDR3, as DNA: TGTGCCAGCAGTCCATCACAGGGGGAGGCTTTCTTT. The V call is TRBV12-3 or TRBV12-4, the J call TRBJ1-1; 8 bases are a match to TRBD1. The CDR3 totals 12 residues. The V and J ends lost 5 bases and 11 bases, in that order; junction bases with no gene match: 7.

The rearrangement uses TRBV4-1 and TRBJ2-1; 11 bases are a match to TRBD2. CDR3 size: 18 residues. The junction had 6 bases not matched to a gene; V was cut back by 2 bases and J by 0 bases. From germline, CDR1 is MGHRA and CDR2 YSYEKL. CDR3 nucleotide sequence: TGCGCCAGCAGCCAATACCTAGCGGGAGGTGGCTCCTACAATGAGCAGTTCTTC. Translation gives CASSQYLAGGGSYNEQFF.

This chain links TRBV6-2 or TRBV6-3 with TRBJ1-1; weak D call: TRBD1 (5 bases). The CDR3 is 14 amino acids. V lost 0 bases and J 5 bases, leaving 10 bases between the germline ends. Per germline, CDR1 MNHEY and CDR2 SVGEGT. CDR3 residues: CASSYSAGKTEAFF. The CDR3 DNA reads TGTGCCAGCAGTTACTCGGCAGGGAAGACTGAAGCTTTCTTT.

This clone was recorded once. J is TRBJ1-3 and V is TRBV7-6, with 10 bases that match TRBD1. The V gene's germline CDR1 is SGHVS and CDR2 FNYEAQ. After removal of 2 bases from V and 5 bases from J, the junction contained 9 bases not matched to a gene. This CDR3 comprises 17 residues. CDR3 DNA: TGTGCCAGCAGCTTACGGGGCCCGGGACAGGGGCGAAACACCATATATTTT. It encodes CASSLRGPGQGRNTIYF.

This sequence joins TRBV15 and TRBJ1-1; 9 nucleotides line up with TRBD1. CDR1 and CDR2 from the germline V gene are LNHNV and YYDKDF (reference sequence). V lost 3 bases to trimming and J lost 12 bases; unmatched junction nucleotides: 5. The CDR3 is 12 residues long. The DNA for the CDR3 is TGTGCCACCAGCAGGGCGGACAGGGGAACTTTCTTT. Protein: CATSRADRGTFF.

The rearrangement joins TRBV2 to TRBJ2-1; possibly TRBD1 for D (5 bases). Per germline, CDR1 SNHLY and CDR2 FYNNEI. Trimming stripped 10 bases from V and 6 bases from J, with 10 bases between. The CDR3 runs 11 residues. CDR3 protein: CATGRVNEQFF. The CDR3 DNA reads TGTGCCACCGGCAGGGTCAATGAGCAGTTCTTC. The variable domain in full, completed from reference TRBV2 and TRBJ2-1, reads EPEVTQTPSHQVTQMGQEVILRCVPISNHLYFYWYRQILGQKVEFLVSFYNNEISEKSEIFDDQFSVERPDGSNFTLKIRSTKLEDSAMYFCATGRVNEQFFGPGTRLTVL.

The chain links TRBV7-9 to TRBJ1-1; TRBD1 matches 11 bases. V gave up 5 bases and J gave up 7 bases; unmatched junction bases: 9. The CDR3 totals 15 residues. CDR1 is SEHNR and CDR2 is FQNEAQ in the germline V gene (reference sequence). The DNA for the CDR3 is TGTGCCAGCAGCCCTAACGGACAGGGGGCGGTTGAAGCTTTCTTT. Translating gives CASSPNGQGAVEAFF.

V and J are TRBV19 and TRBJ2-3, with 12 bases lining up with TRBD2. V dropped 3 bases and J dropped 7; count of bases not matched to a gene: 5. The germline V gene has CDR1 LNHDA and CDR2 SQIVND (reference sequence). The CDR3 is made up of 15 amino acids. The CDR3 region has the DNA TGTGCCAGTAGTATGACTAGCGGGAGCTCCAATACGCAGTATTTT. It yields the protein CASSMTSGSSNTQYF.

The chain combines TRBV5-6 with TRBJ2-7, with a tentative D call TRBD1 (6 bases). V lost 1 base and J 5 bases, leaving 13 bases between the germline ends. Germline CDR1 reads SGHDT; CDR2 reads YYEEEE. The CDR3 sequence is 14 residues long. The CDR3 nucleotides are TGTGCCAGCAGCTTGATCAGGGGTAGCGACGAGCAGTACTTC. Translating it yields CASSLIRGSDEQYF.

CDR3 bases: TGTGCCATCAGTGAGGCCCCGGGGGGGAGGAACACTGAAGCTTTCTTT. As protein: CAISEAPGGRNTEAFF. V gene TRBV10-3 combines with J gene TRBJ1-1, with D possibly TRBD1 on 5 matching bases. V lost 2 bases and J 1 base, leaving 14 bases between the germline ends. This CDR3 spans 16 amino acids. Looked up from germline, CDR1 is ENHRY and CDR2 is SYGVKD.

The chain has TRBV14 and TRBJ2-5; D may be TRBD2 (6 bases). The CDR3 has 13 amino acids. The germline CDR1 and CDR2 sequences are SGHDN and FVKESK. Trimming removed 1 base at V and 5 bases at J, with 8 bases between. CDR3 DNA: TGTGCCAGCAGCCAAGCGGGAGCGGAGACCCAGTACTTC. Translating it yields CASSQAGAETQYF.

This CDR3 reads CASSEAGLAGVETQYF. CDR3 DNA sequence: TGTGCCAGCAGTGAAGCGGGACTAGCGGGAGTTGAGACCCAGTACTTC. The rearrangement uses TRBV6-1 and TRBJ2-5, with 14 bases lining up with TRBD2. The V gene's germline CDR1 is MNHNS and CDR2 SASEGT. The CDR3 consists of 16 residues. Trimming removed 0 bases from V and 5 bases from J; junction bases left unmatched: 2.

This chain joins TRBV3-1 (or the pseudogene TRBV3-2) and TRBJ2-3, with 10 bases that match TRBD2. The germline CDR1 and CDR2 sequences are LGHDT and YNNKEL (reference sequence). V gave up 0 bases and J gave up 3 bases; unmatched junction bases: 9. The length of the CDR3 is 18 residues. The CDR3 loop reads CASSQETLLAGVTDTQYF. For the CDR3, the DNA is TGTGCCAGCAGCCAAGAGACTTTGCTAGCGGGAGTTACAGATACGCAGTATTTT.

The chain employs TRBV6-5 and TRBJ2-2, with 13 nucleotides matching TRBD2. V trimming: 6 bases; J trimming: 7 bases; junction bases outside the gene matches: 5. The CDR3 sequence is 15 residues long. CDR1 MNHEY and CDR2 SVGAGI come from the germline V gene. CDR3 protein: CASSGTSGIGGELFF. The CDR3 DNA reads TGTGCCAGCAGCGGGACTAGCGGGATCGGCGGGGAGCTGTTTTTT.

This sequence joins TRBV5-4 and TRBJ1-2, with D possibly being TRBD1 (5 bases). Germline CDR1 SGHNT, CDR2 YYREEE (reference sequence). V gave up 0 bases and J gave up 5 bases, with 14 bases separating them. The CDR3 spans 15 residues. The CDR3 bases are TGTGCCAGCAGCTTGGCCGGGACGGAGGGGTATGGCTACACCTTC. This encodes CASSLAGTEGYGYTF.

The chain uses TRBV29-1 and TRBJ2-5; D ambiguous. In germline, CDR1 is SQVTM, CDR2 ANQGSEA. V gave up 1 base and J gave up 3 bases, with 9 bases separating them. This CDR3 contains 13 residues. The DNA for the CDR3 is TGCAGCGTTGAAGGTATGGCCAAAGAGACCCAGTACTTC. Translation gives CSVEGMAKETQYF.

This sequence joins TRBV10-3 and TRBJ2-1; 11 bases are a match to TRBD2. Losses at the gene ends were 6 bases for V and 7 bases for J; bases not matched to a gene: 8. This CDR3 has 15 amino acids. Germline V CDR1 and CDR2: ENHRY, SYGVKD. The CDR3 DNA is TGTGCCATCAGCGAACTAGCGGGAGTAAGAAATGAGCAGTTCTTC. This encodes CAISELAGVRNEQFF.

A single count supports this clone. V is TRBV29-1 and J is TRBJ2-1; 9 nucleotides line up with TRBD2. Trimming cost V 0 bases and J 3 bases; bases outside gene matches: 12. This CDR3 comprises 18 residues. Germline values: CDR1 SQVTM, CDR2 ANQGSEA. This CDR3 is CSVEEGASGKGDYNEQFF. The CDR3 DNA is TGCAGCGTTGAAGAGGGGGCTAGCGGGAAGGGAGACTACAATGAGCAGTTCTTC.

CDR3 protein: CASSQDVGARGTQYF. Written as DNA, the CDR3 is TGTGCCAGCAGCCAAGACGTCGGGGCGCGGGGGACCCAGTACTTC. The rearrangement links TRBV3-1 (or the pseudogene TRBV3-2) to TRBJ2-5, with TRBD2 as a possible D gene (6 bases). Germline-derived CDR1 and CDR2 are LGHDT and YNNKEL (reference sequence). This CDR3 has 15 amino acids. With 0 bases removed from V and 7 bases from J, the gap between germline ends came to 15 bases.

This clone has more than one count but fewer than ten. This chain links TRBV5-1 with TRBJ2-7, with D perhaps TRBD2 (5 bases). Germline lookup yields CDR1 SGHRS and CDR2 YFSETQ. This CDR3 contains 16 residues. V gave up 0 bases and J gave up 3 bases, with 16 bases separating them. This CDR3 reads CASSLEVARSGYEQYF. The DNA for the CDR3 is TGCGCCAGCAGCTTGGAGGTAGCGCGTTCGGGCTACGAGCAGTACTTC.

DNA for the CDR3: TGTGCCAGCAGCGCATCGTTACAGGGGGCGGTGACGGAAGCTTTCTTT. Its translation is CASSASLQGAVTEAFF. The V call is TRBV9, the J call TRBJ1-1; TRBD1 aligns across 9 bases. Germline V gene sequence: CDR1 SGDLS, CDR2 YYNGEE. The ends lost 3 bases at V and 8 bases at J; junction bases unmatched: 14. The CDR3 totals 16 residues.

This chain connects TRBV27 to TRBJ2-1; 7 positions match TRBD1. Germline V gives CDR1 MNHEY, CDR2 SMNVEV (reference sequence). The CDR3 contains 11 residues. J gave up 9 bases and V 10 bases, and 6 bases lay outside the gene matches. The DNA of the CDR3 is TGTGCCACCCAGACAGGGTTTGAGCAGTTCTTC. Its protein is CATQTGFEQFF.

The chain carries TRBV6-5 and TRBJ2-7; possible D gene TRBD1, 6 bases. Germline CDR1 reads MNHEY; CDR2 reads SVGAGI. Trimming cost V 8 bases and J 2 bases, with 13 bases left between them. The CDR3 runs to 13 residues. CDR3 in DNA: TGTGCCAGCGCCGTGGGGGCAGCCTACGAGCAGTACTTC. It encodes CASAVGAAYEQYF.

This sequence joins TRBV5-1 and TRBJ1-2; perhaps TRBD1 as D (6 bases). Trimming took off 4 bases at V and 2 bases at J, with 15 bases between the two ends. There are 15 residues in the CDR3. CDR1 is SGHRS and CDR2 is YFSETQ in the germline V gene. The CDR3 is CASSLGTTLNYGYTF. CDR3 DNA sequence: TGCGCCAGCAGCCTAGGGACAACTCTCAACTATGGCTACACCTTC.

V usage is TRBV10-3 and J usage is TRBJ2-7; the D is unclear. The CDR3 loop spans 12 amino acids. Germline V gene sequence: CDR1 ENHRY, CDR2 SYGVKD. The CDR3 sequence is CASHGRSYEQYF. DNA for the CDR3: TGTGCTTCCCACGGCAGGTCCTACGAGCAGTACTTC.

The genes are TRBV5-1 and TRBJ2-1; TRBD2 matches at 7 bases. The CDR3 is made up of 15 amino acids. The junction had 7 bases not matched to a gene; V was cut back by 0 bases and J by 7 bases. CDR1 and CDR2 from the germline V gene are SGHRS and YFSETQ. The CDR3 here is CASSLAGLVRNEQFF. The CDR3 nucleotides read TGCGCCAGCAGCTTGGCCGGACTAGTGAGGAATGAGCAGTTCTTC.

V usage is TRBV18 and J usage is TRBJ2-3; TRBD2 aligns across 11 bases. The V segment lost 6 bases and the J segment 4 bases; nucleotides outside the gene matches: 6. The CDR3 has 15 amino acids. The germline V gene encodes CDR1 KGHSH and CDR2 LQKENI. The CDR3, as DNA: TGTGCCAGCTCTCCCCTAGCGGGAGGTTCAGATACGCAGTATTTT. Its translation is CASSPLAGGSDTQYF.

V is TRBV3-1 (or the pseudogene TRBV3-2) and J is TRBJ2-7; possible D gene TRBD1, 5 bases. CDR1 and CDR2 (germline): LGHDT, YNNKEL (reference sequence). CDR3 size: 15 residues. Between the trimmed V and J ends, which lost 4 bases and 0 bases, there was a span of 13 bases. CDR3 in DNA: TGTGCCAGCAGCCTCCAAGCTGACAGCTCCTACGAGCAGTACTTC. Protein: CASSLQADSSYEQYF.

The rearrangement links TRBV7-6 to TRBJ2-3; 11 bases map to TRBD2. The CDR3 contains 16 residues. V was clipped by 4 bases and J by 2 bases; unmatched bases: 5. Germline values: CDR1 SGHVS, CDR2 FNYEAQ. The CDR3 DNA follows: TGTGCCAGCAGCTCTCGACTAGCGGGGTACACAGATACGCAGTATTTT. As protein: CASSSRLAGYTDTQYF.